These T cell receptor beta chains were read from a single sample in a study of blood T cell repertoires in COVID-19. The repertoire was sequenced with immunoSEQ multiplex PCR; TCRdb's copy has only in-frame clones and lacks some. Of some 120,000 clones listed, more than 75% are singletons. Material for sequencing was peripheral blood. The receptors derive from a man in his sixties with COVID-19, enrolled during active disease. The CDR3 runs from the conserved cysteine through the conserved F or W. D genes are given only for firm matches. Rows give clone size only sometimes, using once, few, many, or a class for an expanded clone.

DNA: TGTGCCAGCAGCCATAGGGGCAGGATAGAAAAACTGTTTTTT
CDR3: CASSHRGRIEKLFF
length: 14
size: NA
D: NA
V: TRBV3-1/TRBV3-2
J: TRBJ1-4

DNA: TGTGCCAGTATCCCGGGACAGGGGTCCTACAATGAGCAGTTCTTC
CDR3: CASIPGQGSYNEQFF
length: 15
size: NA
D: TRBD1
V: TRBV19
J: TRBJ2-1

DNA: TGTGCCAGCAGCCTCACAGGACAGGGGATGTTCGACGAGCAGTACTTC
CDR3: CASSLTGQGMFDEQYF
length: 16
size: NA
D: TRBD1
V: TRBV5-4
J: TRBJ2-7

DNA: TGCGCCAGCAGCAAGGGACTCTCGAAGACCCAGTACTTC
CDR3: CASSKGLSKTQYF
length: 13
size: NA
D: NA
V: TRBV5-1
J: TRBJ2-5

DNA: TGTGCCTGGAGTGTACCCGACAGAGTGATAACTCAGCCCCAGCATTTT
CDR3: CAWSVPDRVITQPQHF
length: 16
size: once
D: NA
V: TRBV30
J: TRBJ1-5

DNA: TGTGCCAGCAGTCCCTCAGGGGAATTTATCACTGAAGCTTTCTTT
CDR3: CASSPSGEFITEAFF
length: 15
size: NA
D: NA
V: TRBV6-5
J: TRBJ1-1

DNA: TGCGCCACCTCCGGGACTAGCGGCTACAATGAGCAGTTCTTC
CDR3: CATSGTSGYNEQFF
length: 14
size: NA
D: TRBD2
V: TRBV5-1
J: TRBJ2-1

DNA: TGTGCCAGCAGTTACTCACTCGAGGAGGGAGACTATGGCTACACCTTC
CDR3: CASSYSLEEGDYGYTF
length: 16
size: few
D: NA
V: TRBV6-2/TRBV6-3
J: TRBJ1-2

DNA: TGTGCCTGGAGTGTAGGCGGGACAGATTCACCCCTCCACTTT
CDR3: CAWSVGGTDSPLHF
length: 14
size: NA
D: TRBD1
V: TRBV30
J: TRBJ1-6

DNA: TGTGCCAGCAGTGAAGGGGGGGGGAGCACTGAAGCTTTCTTT
CDR3: CASSEGGGSTEAFF
length: 14
size: NA
D: NA
V: TRBV6-1
J: TRBJ1-1

DNA: TGTGCCAGCAGTATTGTAGCGGGAGGCTACGAGCAGTACTTC
CDR3: CASSIVAGGYEQYF
length: 14
size: NA
D: TRBD2
V: TRBV6-5
J: TRBJ2-7

DNA: TGTGCCAGCAGTTCAGAGGCACAGGGGGTGGACACCGGGGAGCTGTTTTTT
CDR3: CASSSEAQGVDTGELFF
length: 17
size: NA
D: TRBD1
V: TRBV6-2/TRBV6-3
J: TRBJ2-2

DNA: TGTGCCAGCTCACCATCGCGGGGTCAAAATTCACCCCTCCACTTT
CDR3: CASSPSRGQNSPLHF
length: 15
size: NA
D: NA
V: TRBV18
J: TRBJ1-6

DNA: TGTGCCAGCAGTGTAGGGGGCGCCTTGAACACTGAAGCTTTCTTT
CDR3: CASSVGGALNTEAFF
length: 15
size: NA
D: TRBD1
V: TRBV27
J: TRBJ1-1

DNA: TGTGCCAGCAGCGTAGAGATGGGCGCCGGGGAGCTGTTTTTT
CDR3: CASSVEMGAGELFF
length: 14
size: NA
D: NA
V: TRBV9
J: TRBJ2-2

DNA: TGTGCCAGCAGCTTAGTGAGGCTGGTGACCGGGGAGCTGTTTTTT
CDR3: CASSLVRLVTGELFF
length: 15
size: NA
D: NA
V: TRBV7-8
J: TRBJ2-2

DNA: TGTGCCAGTAGTAATTTTTTGGGCCGGACAGTCTTT
CDR3: CASSNFLGRTVF
length: 12
size: NA
D: NA
V: TRBV19
J: TRBJ1-1

DNA: TGTGCCACCCACCCAGGGGGGAAGAATTCACCCCTCCACTTT
CDR3: CATHPGGKNSPLHF
length: 14
size: once
D: TRBD1
V: TRBV25-1
J: TRBJ1-6

DNA: TGCAGCGCCATGACTAAGCGGGATCAAGAGACCCAGTACTTC
CDR3: CSAMTKRDQETQYF
length: 14
size: NA
D: TRBD2
V: TRBV29-1
J: TRBJ2-5

DNA: TGCGCCAGCAGCCAAGATGGGGGGACTAGCGGATGGGATGAGCAGTTCTTC
CDR3: CASSQDGGTSGWDEQFF
length: 17
size: NA
D: TRBD2
V: TRBV4-3
J: TRBJ2-1

DNA: TGCGCCAGCAAATGGACAGCCCAGGTTTCACCCCTCCACTTT
CDR3: CASKWTAQVSPLHF
length: 14
size: few
D: NA
V: TRBV5-1
J: TRBJ1-6

DNA: TGCGCCAGCAGCTTACGGGAGGGTTCTTATGGCTACACCTTC
CDR3: CASSLREGSYGYTF
length: 14
size: NA
D: NA
V: TRBV5-1
J: TRBJ1-2

DNA: TGTGCCAGCACCTTAGGGTCGCGGGGGGCCTATAACTATGGCTACACCTTC
CDR3: CASTLGSRGAYNYGYTF
length: 17
size: NA
D: NA
V: TRBV5-4
J: TRBJ1-2

DNA: TGTGCCAGCAGCTCGGCAGGGTTCGGGGAGCTGTTTTTT
CDR3: CASSSAGFGELFF
length: 13
size: NA
D: NA
V: TRBV3-1/TRBV3-2
J: TRBJ2-2

DNA: TGTGCCAGTAGTATAGTTGGGCAGGGAACAGATACGCAGTATTTT
CDR3: CASSIVGQGTDTQYF
length: 15
size: NA
D: NA
V: TRBV19
J: TRBJ2-3

DNA: TGTGCCAGCAGTTTAGGGAGGGAAGGAGATACGCAGTATTTT
CDR3: CASSLGREGDTQYF
length: 14
size: NA
D: TRBD2
V: TRBV27
J: TRBJ2-3

DNA: TGTGCCAGCAGTTTACGGCTAGCTCGCGAGCAGTACTTC
CDR3: CASSLRLAREQYF
length: 13
size: NA
D: NA
V: TRBV12-3/TRBV12-4
J: TRBJ2-7

DNA: TGTGCCAGTAGTGTGACAGGGGGGTCCTCCTATGTGAACACTGAAGCTTTCTTT
CDR3: CASSVTGGSSYVNTEAFF
length: 18
size: NA
D: TRBD1
V: TRBV19
J: TRBJ1-1

DNA: TGTGCCAGCAGCTCGGACTACGACAATGAGCAGTTCTTC
CDR3: CASSSDYDNEQFF
length: 13
size: NA
D: NA
V: TRBV13
J: TRBJ2-1

DNA: TGTGCCAGCAGCTTGGACAGGGGAGACGAACTGTTTTTT
CDR3: CASSLDRGDELFF
length: 13
size: NA
D: TRBD1
V: TRBV5-6
J: TRBJ1-4

DNA: TGTGCCAGCAGCTCCTCGGGGGGCAATCAGCCCCAGCATTTT
CDR3: CASSSSGGNQPQHF
length: 14
size: NA
D: NA
V: TRBV6-6
J: TRBJ1-5

DNA: TGCGCCAGCAGTGAGTCGTATAGCGAGCAGTACTTC
CDR3: CASSESYSEQYF
length: 12
size: NA
D: NA
V: TRBV10-1
J: TRBJ2-7

DNA: TGTGCCAGCAGGGGGACAGGGGGCACGGACGAGCAGTACTTC
CDR3: CASRGTGGTDEQYF
length: 14
size: NA
D: TRBD1
V: TRBV6-5
J: TRBJ2-7

DNA: TGTGCCACCAGCAGAGGGGAGGTTTTAGGGTCACAAGCTTTCTTT
CDR3: CATSRGEVLGSQAFF
length: 15
size: NA
D: NA
V: TRBV15
J: TRBJ1-1

DNA: TGTGCCAGCAGGGCCGGGGTGGTGAGCTACACCTTC
CDR3: CASRAGVVSYTF
length: 12
size: NA
D: NA
V: TRBV2
J: TRBJ1-2

DNA: TGTGCCAGCAGTTTAGGGGACAGCTCCTACAATGAGCAGTTCTTC
CDR3: CASSLGDSSYNEQFF
length: 15
size: NA
D: TRBD1
V: TRBV11-1
J: TRBJ2-1

DNA: TGTGCCAGCAGTACCCGACTAGCGGCCTCCTACAATGAGCAGTTCTTC
CDR3: CASSTRLAASYNEQFF
length: 16
size: NA
D: TRBD2
V: TRBV6-2/TRBV6-3
J: TRBJ2-1

DNA: TGCGCCAGCAGCCCCCCATTGGCAGGGGAGAATGAGCAGTTCTTC
CDR3: CASSPPLAGENEQFF
length: 15
size: NA
D: NA
V: TRBV5-1
J: TRBJ2-1